Described below is a single T cell receptor (beta chain) sequence and its context. This PCR relied on a set of 60 Vbeta primers and 13 Jbeta primers. Only in-frame clones appear in the TCRdb table, and some are missing; sequencing was by immunoSEQ multiplex PCR. The repertoire table contains 53,000 or so clones. This entry comes from a study of cytomegalovirus exposure and HLA in healthy donors. V gave up 4 bases and J gave up 3 bases, with 10 bases separating them. CDR3 size: 15 residues. CDR1 is MNHEY and CDR2 is SVGAGI in the germline V gene. This clonotype was obtained from a male donor in good health and CMV-seropositive. Input material: PBMCs. The chain uses TRBV6-5 and TRBJ1-6; no reliable D call. The chain's CDR3 is CASSSSGVYNSPLHF. CDR3 nucleotide sequence: TGTGCCAGCAGTTCCTCCGGGGTCTATAATTCACCCCTCCACTTT.